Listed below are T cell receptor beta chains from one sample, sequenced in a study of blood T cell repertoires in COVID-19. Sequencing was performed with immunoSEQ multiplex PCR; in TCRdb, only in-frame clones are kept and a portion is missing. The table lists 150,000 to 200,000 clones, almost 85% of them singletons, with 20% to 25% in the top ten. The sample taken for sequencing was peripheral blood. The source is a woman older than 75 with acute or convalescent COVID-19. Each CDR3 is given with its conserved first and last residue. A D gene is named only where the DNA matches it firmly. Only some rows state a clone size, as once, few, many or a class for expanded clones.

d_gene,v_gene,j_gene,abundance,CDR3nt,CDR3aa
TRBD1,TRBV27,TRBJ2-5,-,TGTGCCAGCAGTTTATCGTCGACAGGGTACCAAGAGACCCAGTACTTC,CASSLSSTGYQETQYF
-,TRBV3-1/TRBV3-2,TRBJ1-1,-,TGTGCCAGCAGCCTATTGTACACTGAAGCTTTCTTT,CASSLLYTEAFF
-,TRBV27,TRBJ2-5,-,TGTGCCAGCAGACAAAAAGAGACCCAGTACTTC,CASRQKETQYF
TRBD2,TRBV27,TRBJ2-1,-,TGTGCCAGCAGTTTAATAGCGGGAGGGCCACTCGGTGAGCAGTTCTTC,CASSLIAGGPLGEQFF
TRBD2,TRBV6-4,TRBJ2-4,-,TGTGCCAGCATCCCGGGACTAGCGGCCAAAAACATTCAGTACTTC,CASIPGLAAKNIQYF
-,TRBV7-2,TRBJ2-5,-,TGTGCCAGCAGCGAGCTAGCGTTCGGAGAGACCCAGTACTTC,CASSELAFGETQYF
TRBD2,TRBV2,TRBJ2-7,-,TGTGCCAGCAGAGGCGGGAGTACGTACGAGCAGTACTTC,CASRGGSTYEQYF
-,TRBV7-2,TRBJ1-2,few,TGTGCCAGCAGCCCACAGCCTACTAACTATGGCTACACCTTC,CASSPQPTNYGYTF
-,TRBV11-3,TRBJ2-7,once,TGTGCCAGCAGCCCGGGACCCTGGGGGGACGAGCAGTACTTC,CASSPGPWGDEQYF
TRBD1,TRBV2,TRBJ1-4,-,TGTGCCAGCGCCCAGGGACAGGGTAATGAAAAACTGTTTTTT,CASAQGQGNEKLFF
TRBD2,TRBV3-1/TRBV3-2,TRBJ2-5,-,TGTGCCAGCAGCCAAGCTCTAGCGGCCAACCAAGAGACCCAGTACTTC,CASSQALAANQETQYF
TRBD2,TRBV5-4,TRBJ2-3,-,TGTGCCAGCAGCTTCAGTGGGCGGGAGAAAGATACGCAGTATTTT,CASSFSGREKDTQYF
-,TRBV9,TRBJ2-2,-,TGTGCCAGCAGCGTCCAGACAGGCGTACACACCGGGGAGCTGTTTTTT,CASSVQTGVHTGELFF
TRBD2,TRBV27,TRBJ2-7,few,TGTGCCAGCAGTTCTTTAGCGGGAGCACTCGAGCAGTACTTC,CASSSLAGALEQYF
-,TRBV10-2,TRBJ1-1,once,TGCGCCAGCAGTGAGTCAGGGGGGGCTGGTGAAGCTTTCTTT,CASSESGGAGEAFF
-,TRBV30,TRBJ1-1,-,TGTGCCTGGAGTCGCCAGGGTGGGACTGAAGCTTTCTTT,CAWSRQGGTEAFF
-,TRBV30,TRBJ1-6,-,TGTGCCTGGAGTAGCCGATCAGGATCCTATAATTCACCCCTCCACTTT,CAWSSRSGSYNSPLHF
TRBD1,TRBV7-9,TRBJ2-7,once,TGTGCCAGCAGCTTAACGGGACAGCGAAACTACTACGAGCAGTACTTC,CASSLTGQRNYYEQYF
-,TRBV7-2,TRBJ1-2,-,TGTGCCAGCAGCTTAGACGCCCCCAGCTATGGCTACACCTTC,CASSLDAPSYGYTF
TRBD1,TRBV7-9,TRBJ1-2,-,TGTGCCAGCAGCCCGGGACAGGGGGGAGATGGCTACACCTTC,CASSPGQGGDGYTF
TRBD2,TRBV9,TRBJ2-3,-,TGTGCCAGCAGCGACACTAGCGGGAGTCTAGGAGATACGCAGTATTTT,CASSDTSGSLGDTQYF
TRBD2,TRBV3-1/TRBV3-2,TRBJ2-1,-,TGTGCCAGCAGCCAATTCGGGGGGTACAATGAGCAGTTCTTC,CASSQFGGYNEQFF
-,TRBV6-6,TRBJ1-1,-,TGTGCCAGCAGTTCTCCCCGGGACACTGAAGCTTTCTTT,CASSSPRDTEAFF
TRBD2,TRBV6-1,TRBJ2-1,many,TGTGCCAGCAGTGAGCTACTAGCGGGAGGGCCCAATGAGCAGTTCTTC,CASSELLAGGPNEQFF
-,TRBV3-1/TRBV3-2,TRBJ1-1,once,TGTGCCAGCAAGGGGCCGCGAAAGGCTTTCTTT,CASKGPRKAFF
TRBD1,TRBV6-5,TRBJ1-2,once,TGTGCCAGCCGACAGGGCAACTATGGCTACACCTTC,CASRQGNYGYTF
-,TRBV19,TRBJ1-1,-,TGTGCCAGTAGTAAAGGGGGTTGGAACACTGAAGCTTTCTTT,CASSKGGWNTEAFF
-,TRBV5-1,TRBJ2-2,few,TGCGCCAGCAGCTTGGGGGACATGAGAACCGGGGAGCTGTTTTTT,CASSLGDMRTGELFF
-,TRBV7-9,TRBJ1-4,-,TGTGCCAGCAGCCCTGGACAGACAACTAATGAAAAACTGTTTTTT,CASSPGQTTNEKLFF
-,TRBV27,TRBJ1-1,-,TGTGCCAGCAGTTTATTGAACATGAACACTGAAGCTTTCTTT,CASSLLNMNTEAFF
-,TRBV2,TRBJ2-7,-,TGTGCCAGCAGTGACCAGGGTTCCACCTACGAGCAGTACTTC,CASSDQGSTYEQYF
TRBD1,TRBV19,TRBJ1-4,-,TGTGCCAGTAGTGACAGGGGGACCCCAACTAATGAAAAACTGTTTTTT,CASSDRGTPTNEKLFF